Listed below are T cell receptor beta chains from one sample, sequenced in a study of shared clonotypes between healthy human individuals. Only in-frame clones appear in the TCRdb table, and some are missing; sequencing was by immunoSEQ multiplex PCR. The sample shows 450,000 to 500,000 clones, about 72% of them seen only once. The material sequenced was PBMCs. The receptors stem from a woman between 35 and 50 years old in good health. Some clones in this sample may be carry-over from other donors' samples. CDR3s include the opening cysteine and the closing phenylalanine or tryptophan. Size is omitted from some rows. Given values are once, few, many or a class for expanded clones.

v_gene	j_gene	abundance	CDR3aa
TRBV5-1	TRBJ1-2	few	CASSSLGAGDYGYTF
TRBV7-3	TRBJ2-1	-	CASSLSPGGNNEQFF
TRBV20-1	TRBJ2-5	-	CSAAAEAQYF
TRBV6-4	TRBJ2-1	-	CASSDNAGSYNEQFF
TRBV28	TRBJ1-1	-	CASSSYGAANTEAFF
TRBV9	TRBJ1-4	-	CASSSGQGWNEKLFF
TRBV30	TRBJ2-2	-	CAWSGLAGEITGELFF
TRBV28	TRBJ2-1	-	CASSLIGVINEQFF
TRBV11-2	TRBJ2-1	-	CASTDWASSGEQFF
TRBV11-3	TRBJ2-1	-	CASSLMAGGLEQFF
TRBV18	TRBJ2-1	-	CASSPALADNSYNEQFF
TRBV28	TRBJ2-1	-	CASSLIAEQFF
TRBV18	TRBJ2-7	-	CASSPRADTYEQYF
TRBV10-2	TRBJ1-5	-	CASSLGAWENQPQHF
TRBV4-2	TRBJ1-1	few	CASSPQPNTEAFF
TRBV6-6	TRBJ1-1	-	CASSYSGPMNTEAFF
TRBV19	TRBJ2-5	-	CASSMDNGKETQYF
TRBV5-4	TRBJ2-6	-	CASSQDPGTSGANVLTF
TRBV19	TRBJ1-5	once	CASSIPPGTGGRNQPQHF
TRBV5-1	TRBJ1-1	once	CASSLRGGTEALF
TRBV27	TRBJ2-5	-	CASRGTGLMETQYF
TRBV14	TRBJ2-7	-	CASSQELTYEQYF
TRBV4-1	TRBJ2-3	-	CASSHPLRAENTQYF
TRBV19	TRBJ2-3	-	CASSIQDTQYF
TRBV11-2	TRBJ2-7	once	CASSLNRGSSYEQYF
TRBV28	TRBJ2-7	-	CASSKGAYEQYF
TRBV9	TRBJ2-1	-	CASSPIGAFYNEQFF
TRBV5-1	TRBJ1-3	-	CASSLASTLGNTIYF
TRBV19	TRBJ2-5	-	CASSIGTIARETQYF
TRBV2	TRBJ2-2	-	CASTPQGAGELFF
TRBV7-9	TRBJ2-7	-	CASSLAASGSYEQYF
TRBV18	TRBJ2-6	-	CASSPPSDSSGANVLTF
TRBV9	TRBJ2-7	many	CASSPEPGHFSYEQYF
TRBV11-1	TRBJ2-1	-	CASSPGGSYNEQFF
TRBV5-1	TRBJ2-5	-	CASSLTGAETQYF
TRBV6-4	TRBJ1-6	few	CASSQGSRNSPLHF
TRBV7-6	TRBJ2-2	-	CASSLGPGQPSVPGELFF
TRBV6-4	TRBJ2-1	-	CASSAAGGDYNEQFF
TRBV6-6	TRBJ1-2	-	CASSDSGTGGYTF
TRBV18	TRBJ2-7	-	CASSPTTGQDEQYF
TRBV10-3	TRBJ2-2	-	CAISEGLPSNTGELFF
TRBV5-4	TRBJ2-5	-	CASSPGASGRETQYF
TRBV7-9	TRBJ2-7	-	CASSLYGAYEQYF
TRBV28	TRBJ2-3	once	CASTPFTGVSTDTQYF
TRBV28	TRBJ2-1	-	CASSKPGLAGAASYNEQFF
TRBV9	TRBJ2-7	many	CASSVIDGYEQYF
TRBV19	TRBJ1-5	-	CASSTRGDQPQHF
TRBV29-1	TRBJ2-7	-	CSVDTGAYEQYF
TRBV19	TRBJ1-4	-	CASSISRTTNEKLFF
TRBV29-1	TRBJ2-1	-	CSVEGIDSQPYNEQFF
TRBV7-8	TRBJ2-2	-	CASSLAAASGTGELFF
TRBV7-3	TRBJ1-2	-	CASSPRTIRYGYTF
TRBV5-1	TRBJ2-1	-	CASSLVAGVHNEQFF
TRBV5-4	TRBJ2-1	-	CASSSTSGRGSYNEQFF
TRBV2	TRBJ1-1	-	CASSEALPGLRMNTEAFF